These 28 T cell receptor beta chains share one sample of origin, sequenced in a study of blood T cell repertoires in COVID-19. Profiled with immunoSEQ multiplex PCR; TCRdb holds only in-frame clones, not every one. Of more than 150,000 clones listed, over 70% are singletons. Sequenced sample: PBMCs or T cells enriched from blood (not recorded which). These receptors were collected from a man in his 60s who had been exposed to COVID-19.

This chain connects TRBV29-1 to TRBJ2-4; weak D call: TRBD1 (6 bases). The germline gives CDR1 SQVTM, CDR2 ANQGSEA. The V end lost 8 bases, the J end lost 4 bases, and 24 bases lay between the germline ends. The CDR3 runs 16 residues. Here the CDR3 reads CSSVDSFVGGKNIQYF. CDR3 DNA sequence: TGCAGCTCAGTGGACAGCTTTGTAGGCGGAAAAAACATTCAGTACTTC.

This rearrangement joins TRBV5-1 to TRBJ2-1; 7 nucleotides agree with TRBD2. Germline values: CDR1 SGHRS, CDR2 YFSETQ. With V trimmed by 0 bases and J by 2 bases, 2 bases remained unmatched. This CDR3 region has 15 residues. CDR3 DNA sequence: TGCGCCAGCAGCTTGGGCGGGAGAACCTACAATGAGCAGTTCTTC. Protein: CASSLGGRTYNEQFF. The full variable domain, its missing parts supplied by reference TRBV5-1 and TRBJ2-1, is KAGVTQTPRYLIKTRGQQVTLSCSPISGHRSVSWYQQTPGQGLQFLFEYFSETQRNKGNFPGRFSGRQFSNSRSEMNVSTLELGDSALYLCASSLGGRTYNEQFFGPGTRLTVL.

The chain has TRBV15 and TRBJ1-3; the D is unclear. The CDR3 sequence is 17 residues long. The germline V and J ends were trimmed by 5 bases and 0 bases, with 17 bases remaining between them. Germline CDR1 is LNHNV and CDR2 is YYDKDF (reference sequence). The CDR3 sequence: CATSPGKLHSSGNTIYF. CDR3 coding DNA: TGTGCCACCAGCCCAGGAAAACTGCACTCCTCTGGAAACACCATATATTTT.

The J gene is TRBJ2-7, the V gene TRBV28; a possible D gene is TRBD2 (5 bases). Trimming pared 6 bases from V and 3 bases from J, leaving 15 bases between. Germline values: CDR1 MDHEN, CDR2 SYDVKM. The CDR3 runs 14 residues. The DNA of the CDR3 is TGTGCCAGCAGGCCACACGGGAACCTCTACGAGCAGTACTTC. Protein sequence: CASRPHGNLYEQYF.

V gene TRBV3-1 (or the pseudogene TRBV3-2) combines with J gene TRBJ2-7, with D perhaps matching TRBD1 (6 bases). V lost 4 bases to trimming and J lost 3 bases, with 16 bases between them. The germline V gene encodes CDR1 LGHDT and CDR2 YNNKEL (reference sequence). This CDR3 is 15 amino acids long. The CDR3, as DNA: TGTGCCAGCAGCCGATCCGGGACACCCGTCTACGAGCAGTACTTC. It translates to CASSRSGTPVYEQYF.

The J gene is TRBJ2-7, the V gene TRBV5-1; unclear D gene. This CDR3 is 12 amino acids long. Germline V gene data show CDR1 as SGHRS and CDR2 as YFSETQ. V gave up 1 base and J gave up 5 bases, with 7 bases separating them. CDR3 region: CASSLFSDEQYF. The CDR3 DNA is TGCGCCAGCAGCTTGTTTTCGGACGAGCAGTACTTC.

The chain has TRBV7-2 and TRBJ1-2; 8 nucleotides match TRBD1. This CDR3 contains 13 residues. The trim removed 5 bases at V and 3 bases at J, leaving 2 bases unmatched. Germline values: CDR1 SGHTA, CDR2 FQGNSA. CDR3 sequence: CASSATGDYGYTF. CDR3 DNA sequence: TGTGCCAGCAGCGCGACAGGGGACTATGGCTACACCTTC.

This clone appeared once. This chain links TRBV6-2 or TRBV6-3 with TRBJ2-7; no clear D gene. The CDR3 length is 13 residues. V lost 3 bases and J 7 bases, leaving 13 bases between the germline ends. Germline V gene sequence: CDR1 MNHEY, CDR2 SVGEGT. CDR3 sequence (DNA): TGTGCCAGCAGTTATATCAAAACTATGGAGCAGTACTTC. Translation gives CASSYIKTMEQYF.

J is TRBJ2-5 and V is TRBV9; 13 bases line up with TRBD2. The CDR3 covers 19 residues. V trimming: 2 bases; J trimming: 2 bases; junction bases outside the gene matches: 12. Germline V lookup: CDR1 SGDLS, CDR2 YYNGEE. CDR3: CASSVLAGTSGKSQETQYF. The CDR3 DNA is TGTGCCAGCAGCGTCCTTGCCGGGACTAGCGGGAAGTCGCAAGAGACCCAGTACTTC.

The chain is built from TRBV11-3 and TRBJ1-3; possible D gene TRBD1, 5 bases. Germline CDR1 and CDR2: SGHNT and YENEEA. CDR3 length: 14 residues. The V and J ends lost 5 bases and 3 bases respectively, with 11 bases between them. Here the CDR3 reads CASSLGGGGNTIYF. The DNA of the CDR3 is TGTGCCAGCAGCCTCGGGGGAGGTGGAAACACCATATATTTT.

This clone came up many times. The V gene is TRBV7-2, the J gene TRBJ1-1; D unclear. This CDR3 is 15 amino acids long. Looked up from germline, CDR1 is SGHTA and CDR2 is FQGNSA. V lost 5 bases, J lost 6 bases, and 19 bases lay in between. CDR3 residues: CASSPSPQAGAEAFF. Here the CDR3 DNA reads TGTGCCAGCAGCCCGTCACCCCAGGCAGGTGCTGAAGCTTTCTTT.

This rearrangement joins TRBV9 to TRBJ2-5; 9 bases agree with TRBD2. V lost 4 bases to trimming and J lost 5 bases; unmatched junction nucleotides: 12. CDR1 and CDR2 from the germline V gene are SGDLS and YYNGEE. This CDR3 contains 16 residues. This CDR3 reads CASSPDSGSLGETQYF. The DNA of the CDR3 is TGTGCCAGCAGCCCAGATAGCGGGAGCTTGGGGGAGACCCAGTACTTC.

There are a few counts of this clone. This chain joins TRBV20-1 and TRBJ2-1; 13 nucleotides agree with TRBD2. This CDR3 contains 16 residues. V was clipped by 3 bases and J by 2 bases; unmatched bases: 4. CDR1 and CDR2 from the germline V gene are DFQATT and SNEGSKA (reference sequence). In DNA form, the CDR3 reads TGCAGTGCTAGTTGGACTAGCGGGGGTACCTACAATGAGCAGTTCTTC. It translates to CSASWTSGGTYNEQFF.

V is TRBV19 and J is TRBJ1-2, with D perhaps TRBD1 (6 bases). The CDR3 loop spans 13 amino acids. Germline loops: CDR1 LNHDA, CDR2 SQIVND (reference sequence). V gave up 6 bases and J gave up 3 bases, with 11 bases separating them. The CDR3 nucleotides are TGTGCCAGTAGGGCAGGGGCGTACTATGGCTACACCTTC. Its translation is CASRAGAYYGYTF.

This chain joins TRBV6-5 and TRBJ1-2; D is possibly TRBD1 (6 bases). The germline V gene encodes CDR1 MNHEY and CDR2 SVGAGI. Trimming took 5 bases from V and 5 from J, leaving 18 bases between them. The CDR3 has 15 residues. The CDR3 here is CASSQFPDGQYGYTF. CDR3 bases: TGTGCCAGCAGTCAATTTCCTGACGGACAGTATGGCTACACCTTC.

The genes are TRBV19 and TRBJ2-6, with D perhaps TRBD2 (5 bases). The germline gives CDR1 LNHDA, CDR2 SQIVND (reference sequence). CDR3 length equals 14 residues. V lost 5 bases, J lost 4 bases, and 9 bases lay in between. CDR3 nucleotide sequence: TGTGCCAGTAGTGTTACGGGGGGGGCCAACGTCCTGACTTTC. The encoded protein is CASSVTGGANVLTF.

This chain uses TRBV27 with TRBJ1-1; a weak D match, TRBD1 (5 bases). V lost 5 bases to trimming and J lost 2 bases, with 12 bases between them. This CDR3 is 14 amino acids long. The germline gives CDR1 MNHEY, CDR2 SMNVEV (reference sequence). DNA of the CDR3: TGTGCCAGCAGTGGGACTTCAGACAACACTGAAGCTTTCTTT. Translation: CASSGTSDNTEAFF.

The J gene is TRBJ1-4, the V gene TRBV2; 9 nucleotides match TRBD1. The CDR3 extends over 14 amino acids. Trimming removed 8 bases from V and 10 bases from J; junction bases left unmatched: 11. Germline V gives CDR1 SNHLY, CDR2 FYNNEI. CDR3 residues: CASGSTGGGGKLFF. The CDR3 DNA reads TGTGCCAGCGGGTCCACAGGGGGCGGGGGAAAACTGTTTTTT.

The rearrangement links TRBV7-8 to TRBJ2-7; tentative D call: TRBD2 (5 bases). The CDR3 is made up of 15 amino acids. Between the trimmed V and J ends, which lost 3 bases and 0 bases, there was a span of 12 bases. CDR1 and CDR2 (germline): SGHVS, FQNEAQ. The DNA of the CDR3 is TGTGCCAGCAGCTTCCTTGGCCTAGCCTCCTACGAGCAGTACTTC. Its protein is CASSFLGLASYEQYF.

In nucleotides, the CDR3 is TGTGCCAGCAGCTTAGGCGGGAGGGACTATGGCTACACCTTC. Translating gives CASSLGGRDYGYTF. The chain uses TRBV7-8 and TRBJ1-2, with D unresolved. Germline loops: CDR1 SGHVS, CDR2 FQNEAQ. The CDR3 sequence is 14 residues long. Trimming pared 1 base from V and 3 bases from J, leaving 9 bases between.

The CDR3 DNA reads TGTGCCAGCTCAGGAACTGGGGCCAACGTCCTGACTTTC. It translates to CASSGTGANVLTF. The chain carries TRBV7-3 and TRBJ2-6; no clear D. The V gene lost 8 bases and the J gene lost 2 bases, with 7 bases spanning the gap. This CDR3 has 13 amino acids. Germline V CDR1 and CDR2: SGHTA, FQGTGA. Full variable domain (outside the CDR3, taken from reference TRBV7-3 and TRBJ2-6): GAGVSQTPSNKVTEKGKYVELRCDPISGHTALYWYRQSLGQGPEFLIYFQGTGAADDSGLPNDRFFAVRPEGSVSTLKIQRTERGDSAVYLCASSGTGANVLTFGAGSRLTVL.

The J gene is TRBJ1-2, the V gene TRBV25-1; tentatively, D is TRBD1 (6 bases). CDR3 size: 14 residues. V lost 4 bases and J 2 bases, leaving 11 bases between the germline ends. CDR1 is MGHDK, CDR2 SYGVNS, per germline. The CDR3 bases are TGTGCCAGCAGTGTCCTGGGACACAACTATGGCTACACCTTC. Translation: CASSVLGHNYGYTF.

This chain links TRBV19 with TRBJ2-1; TRBD2 might be the D (5 bases). CDR1 is LNHDA and CDR2 is SQIVND in the germline V gene (reference sequence). CDR3 length: 13 amino acids. Trimming removed 5 bases from V and 5 bases from J, with 10 bases in between. In DNA, the CDR3 is TGTGCCAGTAGTCCGGGATGGAACAATGAGCAGTTCTTC. This codes for CASSPGWNNEQFF. Together with reference TRBV19 and TRBJ2-1, the CDR3 gives the full variable domain: DGGITQSPKYLFRKEGQNVTLSCEQNLNHDAMYWYRQDPGQGLRLIYYSQIVNDFQKGDIAEGYSVSREKKESFPLTVTSAQKNPTAFYLCASSPGWNNEQFFGPGTRLTVL.

This rearrangement joins TRBV5-4 to TRBJ1-2, with 8 bases lining up with TRBD1. CDR1 and CDR2 (germline): SGHNT, YYREEE (reference sequence). The length of the CDR3 is 15 residues. Trimming took 4 bases from V and 7 from J; bases not matched to a gene: 12. Here the CDR3 DNA reads TGTGCCAGCAGCCCGCCGCCCGGACAGGGAGGTGGCTACACCTTC. Its protein product is CASSPPPGQGGGYTF.

The genes are TRBV7-9 and TRBJ2-7; 11 bases match TRBD2. The junction had 3 bases not matched to a gene; V was cut back by 5 bases and J by 3 bases. Germline CDR1 and CDR2: SEHNR and FQNEAQ (reference sequence). This CDR3 has 14 amino acids. In nucleotides, the CDR3 is TGTGCCAGCAGCACGACTAGCGGGGTCTACGAGCAGTACTTC. It is translated as CASSTTSGVYEQYF.

This clone appeared once. V usage is TRBV7-8 and J usage is TRBJ2-7, with D perhaps matching TRBD1 (6 bases). V lost 1 base and J lost 4, with 14 bases in between. The germline V gene has CDR1 SGHVS and CDR2 FQNEAQ. This CDR3 is built from 15 residues. The CDR3 protein is CASSLDRGSSYEQYF. The CDR3 DNA reads as TGTGCCAGCAGCTTAGATAGGGGGTCTTCGTACGAGCAGTACTTC.

This rearrangement joins TRBV11-2 to TRBJ1-5, with D possibly TRBD1 on 6 matching bases. CDR1 and CDR2 (germline): SGHAT, FQNNGV. This CDR3 is 15 amino acids long. Trimming took off 0 bases at V and 1 base at J, with 7 bases between the two ends. CDR3 amino acids: CASSLDGGSNQPQHF. As DNA, the CDR3 is TGTGCCAGCAGCTTAGATGGGGGCAGCAATCAGCCCCAGCATTTT.

V is TRBV7-6 and J is TRBJ2-1, with D perhaps TRBD2 (5 bases). V was cut by 0 bases and J by 5 bases, with 11 bases left in between. There are 15 residues in the CDR3. The germline V gene encodes CDR1 SGHVS and CDR2 FNYEAQ. The chain's CDR3 is CASSLAGEVHNEQFF. The CDR3 DNA reads as TGTGCCAGCAGCTTAGCGGGAGAGGTCCACAATGAGCAGTTCTTC.